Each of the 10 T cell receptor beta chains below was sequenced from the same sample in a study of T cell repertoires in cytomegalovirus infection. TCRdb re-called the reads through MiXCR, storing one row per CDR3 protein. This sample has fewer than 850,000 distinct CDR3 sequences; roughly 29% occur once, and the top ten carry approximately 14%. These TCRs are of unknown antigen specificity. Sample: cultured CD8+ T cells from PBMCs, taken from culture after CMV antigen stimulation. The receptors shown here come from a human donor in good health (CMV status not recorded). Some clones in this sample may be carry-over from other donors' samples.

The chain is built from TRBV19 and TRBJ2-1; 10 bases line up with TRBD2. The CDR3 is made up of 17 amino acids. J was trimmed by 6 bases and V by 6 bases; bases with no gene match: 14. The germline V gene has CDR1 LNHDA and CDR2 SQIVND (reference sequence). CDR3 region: CASRTRRSGGASNEQFF. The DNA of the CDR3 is TGTGCCAGTAGGACCCGACGAAGCGGGGGGGCCTCCAATGAGCAGTTCTTC.

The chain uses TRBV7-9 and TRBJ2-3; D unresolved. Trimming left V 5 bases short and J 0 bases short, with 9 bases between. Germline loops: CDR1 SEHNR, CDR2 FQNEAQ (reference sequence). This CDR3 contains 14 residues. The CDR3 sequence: CASSQNPSTDTQYF. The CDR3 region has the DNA TGTGCCAGCAGCCAGAACCCAAGCACAGATACGCAGTATTTT.

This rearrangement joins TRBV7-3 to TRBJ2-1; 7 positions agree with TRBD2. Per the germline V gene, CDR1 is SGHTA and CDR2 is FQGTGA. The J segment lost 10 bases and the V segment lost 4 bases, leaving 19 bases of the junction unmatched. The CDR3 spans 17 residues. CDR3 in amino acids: CASSWGGAWAIESEQFF. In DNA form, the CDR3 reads TGTGCCAGCAGCTGGGGGGGAGCCTGGGCAATCGAATCAGAGCAGTTCTTC.

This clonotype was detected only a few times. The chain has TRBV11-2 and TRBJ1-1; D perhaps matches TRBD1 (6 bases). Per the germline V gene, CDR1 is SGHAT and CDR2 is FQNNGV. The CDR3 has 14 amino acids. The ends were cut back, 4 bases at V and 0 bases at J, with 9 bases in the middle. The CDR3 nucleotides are TGTGCCAGCAGCTGGACAGCTATGAACACTGAAGCTTTCTTT. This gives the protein CASSWTAMNTEAFF. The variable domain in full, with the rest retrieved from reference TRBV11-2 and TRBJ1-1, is EAGVAQSPRYKIIEKRQSVAFWCNPISGHATLYWYQQILGQGPKLLIQFQNNGVVDDSQLPKDRFSAERLKGVDSTLKIQPAKLEDSAVYLCASSWTAMNTEAFFGQGTRLTVV.

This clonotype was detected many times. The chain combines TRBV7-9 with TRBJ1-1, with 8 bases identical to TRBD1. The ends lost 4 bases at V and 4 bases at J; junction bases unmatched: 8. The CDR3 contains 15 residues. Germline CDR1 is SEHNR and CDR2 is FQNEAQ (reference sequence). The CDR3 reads CASSSGGGRGTEAFF. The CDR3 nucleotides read TGTGCCAGCAGCTCAGGGGGCGGAAGAGGCACTGAAGCTTTCTTT.

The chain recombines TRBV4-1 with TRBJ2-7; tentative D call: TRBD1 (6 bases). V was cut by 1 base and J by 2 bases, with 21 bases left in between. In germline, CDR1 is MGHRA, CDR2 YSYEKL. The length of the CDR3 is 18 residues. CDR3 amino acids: CASSQAPLFDRYTYEQYV. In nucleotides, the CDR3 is TGCGCCAGCAGCCAAGCTCCCCTTTTCGACAGGTATACCTACGAGCAGTACGTC.

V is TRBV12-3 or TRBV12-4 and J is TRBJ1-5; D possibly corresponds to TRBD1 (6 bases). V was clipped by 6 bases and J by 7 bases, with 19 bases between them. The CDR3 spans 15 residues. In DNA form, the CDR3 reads TGTGCCAGCAGCCCTTCAGGGGTAGGAGAGCAGCCCCAGCATTTT. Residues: CASSPSGVGEQPQHF.

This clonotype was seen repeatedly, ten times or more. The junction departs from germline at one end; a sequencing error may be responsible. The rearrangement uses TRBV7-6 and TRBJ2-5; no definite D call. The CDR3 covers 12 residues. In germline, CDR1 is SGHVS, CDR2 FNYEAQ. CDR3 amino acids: CASSSTRWRLNF. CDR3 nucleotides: TGTGCCAGCAGCTCTACCAGATGGCGCCTCAACTTC. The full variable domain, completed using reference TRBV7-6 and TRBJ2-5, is GAGVSQSPRYKVTKRGQDVALRCDPISGHVSLYWYRQALGQGPEFLTYFNYEAQQDKSGLPNDRFSAERPEGSISTLTIQRTEQRDSAMYRCASSSTRWRLNFGPGTRLLVL.

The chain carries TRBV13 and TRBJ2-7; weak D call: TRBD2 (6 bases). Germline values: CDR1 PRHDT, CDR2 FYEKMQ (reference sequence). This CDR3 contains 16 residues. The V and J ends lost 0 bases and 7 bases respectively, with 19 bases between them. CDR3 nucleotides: TGTGCCAGCAGCTTAGGCGTGGGGGGTTCTATTATGGAGCAGTACTTC. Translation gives CASSLGVGGSIMEQYF.

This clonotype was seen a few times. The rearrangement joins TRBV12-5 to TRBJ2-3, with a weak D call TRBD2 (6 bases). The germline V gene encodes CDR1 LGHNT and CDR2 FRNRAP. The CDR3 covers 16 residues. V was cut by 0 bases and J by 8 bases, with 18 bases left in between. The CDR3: CASGLVEPGGGITQYF. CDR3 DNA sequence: TGTGCTAGTGGTTTGGTAGAGCCAGGTGGCGGGATTACGCAGTATTTT.